The present entry profiles one TCR beta chain with its context. In the source study's methods: Amplifying reference gene primers gave estimates of nucleated cell counts. Measured with immunoSEQ multiplex PCR; TCRdb has only the in-frame clones, and not every one. The DNA was the basis for D and trimming; V, J and clone size are from that table. The sample includes around 250,000 clones, about 89% of them seen just once. Categorization into cohorts depended on clinical history that participants reported. All recovered Cohort 3 donors got two negative PCRs, got clearance, or saw symptom resolution. The entry originates in a study of blood T cell repertoires in COVID-19. As for the study in general: Sample material is recorded as cDNA or gDNA derived from T cells, B-cell-depleted T cells, or PBMCs.

This CDR3 contains 16 residues. Trimming took 6 bases from V and 5 from J; bases not matched to a gene: 10. Germline V gives CDR1 LNHNV, CDR2 YYDKDF (reference sequence). Sequenced material: PBMCs or T cells enriched from blood (not recorded which). This TCR was recovered from a woman in her twenties or thirties who had recovered from COVID-19. V gene TRBV15 combines with J gene TRBJ2-1, with 10 bases fitting TRBD1. The CDR3 DNA reads TGTGCCACCAGTGCACAAGACAGGGGGCCAAACAATGAGCAGTTCTTC. Protein: CATSAQDRGPNNEQFF. Full variable domain (missing parts from reference TRBV15 and TRBJ2-1): DAMVIQNPRYQVTQFGKPVTLSCSQTLNHNVMYWYQQKSSQAPKLLFHYYDKDFNNEADTPDNFQSRRPNTSFCFLDIRSPGLGDTAMYLCATSAQDRGPNNEQFFGPGTRLTVL.